This is a list of T cell receptor beta chains from one sample in a study of CD8+ T cells in alopecia areata. The repertoire was sequenced with immunoSEQ multiplex PCR; TCRdb's copy has only in-frame clones and lacks some. The sample has around 150,000 clones, roughly 65% seen once. This material consisted of CD4+ T cells sorted from blood, taken at week 4, from a patient treated with tofacitinib. These TCRs come from a human donor with alopecia areata. CDR3s include the opening cysteine and the closing phenylalanine or tryptophan. The D gene is left open where the match is weak.

cdr3_length	j_call	d_call	v_call	cdr3_aa
15	TRBJ2-5	-	TRBV5-1	CASSLGWTVQETQYF
14	TRBJ2-2	TRBD1	TRBV7-7	CASSPDRGTGELFF
14	TRBJ1-1	-	TRBV30	CAWSLRMGGTEAFF
16	TRBJ1-5	-	TRBV25-1	CASSELGGTSNQPQHF
17	TRBJ2-1	-	TRBV5-4	CASTQVILGTPNNEQFF
14	TRBJ2-7	TRBD1	TRBV5-1	CASSVGTAVLEQYF
15	TRBJ2-7	TRBD2	TRBV5-1	CASSAGGRSSYEQYF
14	TRBJ1-1	TRBD1	TRBV29-1	CSVKQGAGNTEAFF
14	TRBJ2-3	-	TRBV4-3	CASSRGRSTDTQYF
15	TRBJ1-6	TRBD1	TRBV11-2	CASSRTGLTNSPLHF
13	TRBJ2-3	-	TRBV7-2	CASSLGGTDTQYF
16	TRBJ1-5	TRBD1	TRBV15	CATSRDPGTAYQPQHF
17	TRBJ2-2	-	TRBV7-9	CASSFGRGSANTGELFF
15	TRBJ1-6	-	TRBV30	CAWSVGVAGNSPLHF
13	TRBJ2-4	-	TRBV29-1	CSVGGGIANIQYF
15	TRBJ2-7	-	TRBV6-6	CASSYRVGGTYEQYF
16	TRBJ2-1	-	TRBV29-1	CSDRTPRAGDYNEQFF
12	TRBJ1-4	-	TRBV4-2	CASSPPKGKLFF
13	TRBJ2-5	TRBD2	TRBV29-1	CSVEEGGGETQYF
11	TRBJ1-1	-	TRBV25-1	CASAGRREAFF
12	TRBJ2-3	TRBD1	TRBV29-1	CSVEDRADTQYF
15	TRBJ1-2	-	TRBV29-1	CSVDKFLRANYGYTF
14	TRBJ1-2	TRBD1	TRBV5-1	CASSLGGQVDGYTF
16	TRBJ2-3	TRBD2	TRBV30	CAWSVEPAGATDTQYF
12	TRBJ1-6	-	TRBV10-3	CAISDGKSPLHF
13	TRBJ1-2	-	TRBV25-1	CASSESGAGGYTF
13	TRBJ2-5	-	TRBV5-4	CASSEDSKETQYF
15	TRBJ2-3	TRBD2	TRBV29-1	CSLEVAGGATDTQYF
14	TRBJ2-3	-	TRBV29-1	CSVSKRGTPDTQYF
12	TRBJ1-1	-	TRBV7-3	CASSLNHLEAFF
12	TRBJ1-3	-	TRBV30	CAWSATRVTIYF
13	TRBJ1-6	-	TRBV11-2	CASNSLLNSPLHF
14	TRBJ2-6	-	TRBV6-6	CASRYSHRANVLTF
18	TRBJ2-2	-	TRBV15	CATSGWEESTVNTGELFF